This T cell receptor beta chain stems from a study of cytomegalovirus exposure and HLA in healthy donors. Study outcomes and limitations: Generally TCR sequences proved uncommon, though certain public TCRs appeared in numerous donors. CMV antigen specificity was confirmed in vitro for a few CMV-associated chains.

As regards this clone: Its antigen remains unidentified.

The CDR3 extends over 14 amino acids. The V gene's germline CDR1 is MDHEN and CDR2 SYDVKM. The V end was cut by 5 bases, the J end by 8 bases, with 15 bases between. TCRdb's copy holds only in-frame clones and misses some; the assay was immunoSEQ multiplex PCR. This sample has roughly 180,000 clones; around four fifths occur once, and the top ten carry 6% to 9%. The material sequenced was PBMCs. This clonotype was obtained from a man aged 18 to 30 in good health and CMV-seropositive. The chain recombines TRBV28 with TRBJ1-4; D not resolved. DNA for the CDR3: TGTGCCAGCAGTCCGACTCTAAGCCGGGAAAAACTGTTTTTT. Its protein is CASSPTLSREKLFF.